These 4 T cell receptor beta chains were all obtained from the same sample, sequenced in a study of OX40 agonist ivuxolimab in advanced cancers. This table comes from immunoSEQ multiplex PCR, and its TCRdb copy is limited to in-frame clones, with some not included. The repertoire includes roughly 40,000 clones, roughly 90% of them detected once, and 16% sits in the top ten. The input for sequencing was CD4+ or CD8+ T cells sorted from blood, taken in a trial of the OX40 agonist ivuxolimab. The receptors come from an adult with an advanced solid tumor such as melanoma, head and neck, liver or kidney cancer.

This clone was recorded only once. CDR3 loop: CASSLWDGPHGEKLFF. CDR3 nucleotides: TGTGCCAGCAGCTTGTGGGATGGTCCCCATGGAGAAAAACTGTTTTTT. The chain has TRBV7-9 and TRBJ1-4; D is ambiguous. This CDR3 comprises 16 residues. The V end lost 3 bases, the J end lost 8 bases, and 19 bases lay between the germline ends. Germline V gene lookup returns CDR1 SEHNR and CDR2 FQNEAQ (reference sequence). Full variable domain (remainder filled in from reference TRBV7-9 and TRBJ1-4): DTGVSQNPRHKITKRGQNVTFRCDPISEHNRLYWYRQTLGQGPEFLTYFQNEAQLEKSRLLSDRFSAERPKGSFSTLEIQRTEQGDSAMYLCASSLWDGPHGEKLFFGSGTQLSVL.

The chain is built from TRBV13 and TRBJ2-3; perhaps TRBD1 as D (6 bases). V dropped 2 bases and J dropped 2 bases, with 11 bases sitting between them. CDR3 size: 15 residues. The germline V gene encodes CDR1 PRHDT and CDR2 FYEKMQ (reference sequence). As DNA, the CDR3 is TGTGCCAGCAGCTTACAGGGGTTTTACACAGATACGCAGTATTTT. Translated, it gives CASSLQGFYTDTQYF.

The rearrangement links TRBV29-1 to TRBJ2-7; 8 bases map to TRBD2. The germline V gene has CDR1 SQVTM and CDR2 ANQGSEA. V shed 6 bases, J shed 0 bases, and the junction held 7 bases outside the gene matches. The CDR3 has 14 residues. CDR3 in DNA: TGCAGCGTCGGCGGGGGGAGGGACTCCTACGAGCAGTACTTC. Amino acid sequence: CSVGGGRDSYEQYF.

The chain uses TRBV7-9 and TRBJ2-1; maybe TRBD2 (6 bases). This CDR3 has 16 amino acids. The V gene lost 0 bases and the J gene lost 6 bases, with 15 bases spanning the gap. Per the germline V gene, CDR1 is SEHNR and CDR2 is FQNEAQ (reference sequence). The CDR3 is CASSLAPSVRGNEQFF. The CDR3 coding sequence is TGTGCCAGCAGCTTAGCCCCTAGCGTGAGGGGCAATGAGCAGTTCTTC. Drawing the rest from reference TRBV7-9 and TRBJ2-1, the complete variable domain is DTGVSQNPRHKITKRGQNVTFRCDPISEHNRLYWYRQTLGQGPEFLTYFQNEAQLEKSRLLSDRFSAERPKGSFSTLEIQRTEQGDSAMYLCASSLAPSVRGNEQFFGPGTRLTVL.